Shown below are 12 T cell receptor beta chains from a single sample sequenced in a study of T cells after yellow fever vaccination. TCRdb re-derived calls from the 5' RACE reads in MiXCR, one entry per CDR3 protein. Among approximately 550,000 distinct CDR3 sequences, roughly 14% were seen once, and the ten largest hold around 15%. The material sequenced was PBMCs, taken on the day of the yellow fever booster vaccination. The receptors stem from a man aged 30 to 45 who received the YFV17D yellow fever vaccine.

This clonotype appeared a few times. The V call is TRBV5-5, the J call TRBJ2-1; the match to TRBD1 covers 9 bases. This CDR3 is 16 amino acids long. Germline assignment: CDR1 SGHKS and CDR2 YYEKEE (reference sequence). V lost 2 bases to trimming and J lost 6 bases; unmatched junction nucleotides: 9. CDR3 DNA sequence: TGTGCCAGCAGCTTTTTACGTTCGACAGGGGGCAATGAGCAGTTCTTC. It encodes CASSFLRSTGGNEQFF.

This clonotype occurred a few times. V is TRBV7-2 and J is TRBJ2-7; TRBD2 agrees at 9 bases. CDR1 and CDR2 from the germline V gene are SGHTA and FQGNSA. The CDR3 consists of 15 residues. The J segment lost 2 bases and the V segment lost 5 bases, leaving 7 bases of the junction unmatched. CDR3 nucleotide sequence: TGTGCCAGCAGCCGATCTAGCGGGGAGACCTACGAGCAGTACTTC. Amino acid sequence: CASSRSSGETYEQYF.

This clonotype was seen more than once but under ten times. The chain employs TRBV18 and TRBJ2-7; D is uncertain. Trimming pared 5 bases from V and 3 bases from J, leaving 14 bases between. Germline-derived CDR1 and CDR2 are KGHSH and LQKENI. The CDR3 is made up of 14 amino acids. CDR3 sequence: CASSSKGPGYEQYF. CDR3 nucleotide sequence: TGTGCCAGCTCATCGAAAGGCCCGGGCTACGAGCAGTACTTC.

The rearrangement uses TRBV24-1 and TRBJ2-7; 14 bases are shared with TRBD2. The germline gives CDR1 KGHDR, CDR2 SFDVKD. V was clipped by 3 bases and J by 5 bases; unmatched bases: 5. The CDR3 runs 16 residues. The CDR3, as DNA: TGTGCCACCAGTGATCCAGGGACTAGCGGGAGCGACGAGCAGTACTTC. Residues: CATSDPGTSGSDEQYF.

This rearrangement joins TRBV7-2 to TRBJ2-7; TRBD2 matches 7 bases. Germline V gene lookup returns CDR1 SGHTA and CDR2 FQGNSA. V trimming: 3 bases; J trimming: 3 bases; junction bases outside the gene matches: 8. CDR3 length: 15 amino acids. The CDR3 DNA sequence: TGTGCCAGCAGCTTTGGACTAGTTAAAAACTACGAGCAGTACTTC. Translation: CASSFGLVKNYEQYF. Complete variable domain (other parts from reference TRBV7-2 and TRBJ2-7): GAGVSQSPSNKVTEKGKDVELRCDPISGHTALYWYRQSLGQGLEFLIYFQGNSAPDKSGLPSDRFSAERTGGSVSTLTIQRTQQEDSAVYLCASSFGLVKNYEQYFGPGTRLTVT.

Here the CDR3 reads CASRDPNTEAFF. The CDR3 nucleotides read TGTGCCAGCCGGGATCCGAACACTGAAGCTTTCTTT. The genes are TRBV7-2 and TRBJ1-1; D remains ambiguous. This CDR3 spans 12 amino acids. Germline CDR1 and CDR2: SGHTA and FQGNSA. Trimming pared 8 bases from V and 1 base from J, leaving 8 bases between.

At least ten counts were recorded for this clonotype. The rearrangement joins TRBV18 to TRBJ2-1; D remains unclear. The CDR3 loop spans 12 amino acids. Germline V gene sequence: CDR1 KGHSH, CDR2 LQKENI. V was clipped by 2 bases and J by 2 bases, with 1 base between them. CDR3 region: CASSPAYNEQFF. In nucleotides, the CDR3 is TGTGCCAGCTCACCAGCCTACAATGAGCAGTTCTTC.

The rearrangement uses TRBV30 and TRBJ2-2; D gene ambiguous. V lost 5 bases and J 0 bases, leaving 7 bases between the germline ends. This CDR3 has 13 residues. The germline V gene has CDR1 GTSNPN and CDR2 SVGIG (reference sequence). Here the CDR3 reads CAWRRTNTGELFF. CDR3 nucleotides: TGTGCCTGGCGACGGACGAACACCGGGGAGCTGTTTTTT.

Here the CDR3 reads CASSPTLTSFHEQYF. As DNA, the CDR3 is TGTGCCAGCAGTCCTACCTTAACTAGTTTCCACGAGCAGTACTTC. The chain uses TRBV27 and TRBJ2-7, with D possibly matching TRBD2 (5 bases). The CDR3 consists of 15 residues. Looked up from germline, CDR1 is MNHEY and CDR2 is SMNVEV (reference sequence). Trimming pared 5 bases from V and 5 bases from J, leaving 19 bases between.

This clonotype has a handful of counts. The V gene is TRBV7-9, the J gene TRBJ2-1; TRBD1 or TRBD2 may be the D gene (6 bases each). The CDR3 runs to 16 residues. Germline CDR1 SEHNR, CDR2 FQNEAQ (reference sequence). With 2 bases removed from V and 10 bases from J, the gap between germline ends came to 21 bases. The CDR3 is CASSLRGQGDWDEQFF. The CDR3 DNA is TGTGCCAGCAGCTTACGGGGGCAAGGGGATTGGGACGAGCAGTTCTTC.

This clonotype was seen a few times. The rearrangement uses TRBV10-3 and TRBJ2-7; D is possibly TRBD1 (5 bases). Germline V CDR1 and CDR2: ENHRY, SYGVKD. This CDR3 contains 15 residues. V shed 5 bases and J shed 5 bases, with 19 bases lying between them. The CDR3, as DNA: TGTGCCATCAGTACCTCTTACCCAGGGAAGGACGAGCAGTACTTC. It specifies CAISTSYPGKDEQYF.

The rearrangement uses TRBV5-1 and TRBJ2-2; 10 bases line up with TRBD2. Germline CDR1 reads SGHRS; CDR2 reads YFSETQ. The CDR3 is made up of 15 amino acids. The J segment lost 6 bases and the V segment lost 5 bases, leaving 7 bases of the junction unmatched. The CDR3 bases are TGCGCCAGCAGGCTAGCGGGAGTATCGGCCGGGGAGCTGTTTTTT. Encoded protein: CASRLAGVSAGELFF.